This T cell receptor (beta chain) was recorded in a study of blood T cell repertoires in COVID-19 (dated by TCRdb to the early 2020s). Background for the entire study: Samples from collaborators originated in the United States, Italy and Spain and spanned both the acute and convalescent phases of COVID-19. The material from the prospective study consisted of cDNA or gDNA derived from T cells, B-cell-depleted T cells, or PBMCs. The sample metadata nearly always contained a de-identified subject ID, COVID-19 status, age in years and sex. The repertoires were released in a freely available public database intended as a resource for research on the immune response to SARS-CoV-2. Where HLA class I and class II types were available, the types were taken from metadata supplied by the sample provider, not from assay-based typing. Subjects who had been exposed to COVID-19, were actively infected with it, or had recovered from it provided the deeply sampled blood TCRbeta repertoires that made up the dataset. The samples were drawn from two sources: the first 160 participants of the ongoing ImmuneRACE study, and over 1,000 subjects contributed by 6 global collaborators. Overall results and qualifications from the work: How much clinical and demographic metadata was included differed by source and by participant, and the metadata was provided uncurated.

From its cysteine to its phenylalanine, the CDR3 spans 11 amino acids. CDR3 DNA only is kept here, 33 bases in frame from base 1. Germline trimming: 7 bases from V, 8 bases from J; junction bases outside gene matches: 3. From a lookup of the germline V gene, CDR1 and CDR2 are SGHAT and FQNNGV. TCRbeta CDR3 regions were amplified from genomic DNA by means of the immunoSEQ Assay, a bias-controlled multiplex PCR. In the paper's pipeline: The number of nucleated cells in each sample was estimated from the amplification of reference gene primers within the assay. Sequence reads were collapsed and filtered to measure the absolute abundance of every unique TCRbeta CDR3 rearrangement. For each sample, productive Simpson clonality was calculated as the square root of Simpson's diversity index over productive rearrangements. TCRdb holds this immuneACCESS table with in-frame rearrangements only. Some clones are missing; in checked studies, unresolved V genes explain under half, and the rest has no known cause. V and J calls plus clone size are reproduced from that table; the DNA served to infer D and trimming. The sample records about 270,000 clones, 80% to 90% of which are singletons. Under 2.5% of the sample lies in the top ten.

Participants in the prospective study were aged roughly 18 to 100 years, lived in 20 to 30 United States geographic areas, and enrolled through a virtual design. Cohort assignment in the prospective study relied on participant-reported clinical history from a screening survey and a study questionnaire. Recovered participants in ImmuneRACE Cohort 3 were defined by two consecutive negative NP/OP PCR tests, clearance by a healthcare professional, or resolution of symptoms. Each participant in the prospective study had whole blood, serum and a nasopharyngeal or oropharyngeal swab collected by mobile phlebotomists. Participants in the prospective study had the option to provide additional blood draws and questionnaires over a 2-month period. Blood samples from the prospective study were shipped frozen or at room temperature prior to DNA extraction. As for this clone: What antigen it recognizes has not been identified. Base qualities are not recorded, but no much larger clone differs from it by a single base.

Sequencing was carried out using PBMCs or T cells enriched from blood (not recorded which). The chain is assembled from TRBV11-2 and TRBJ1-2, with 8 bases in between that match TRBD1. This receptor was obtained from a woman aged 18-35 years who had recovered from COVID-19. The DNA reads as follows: TGTGCCAGCACGACAGGGGTAGGCTACACCTTC. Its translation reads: CASTTGVGYTF. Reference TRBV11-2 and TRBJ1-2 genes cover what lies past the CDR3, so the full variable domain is EAGVAQSPRYKIIEKRQSVAFWCNPISGHATLYWYQQILGQGPKLLIQFQNNGVVDDSQLPKDRFSAERLKGVDSTLKIQPAKLEDSAVYLCASTTGVGYTFGSGTRLTVV.